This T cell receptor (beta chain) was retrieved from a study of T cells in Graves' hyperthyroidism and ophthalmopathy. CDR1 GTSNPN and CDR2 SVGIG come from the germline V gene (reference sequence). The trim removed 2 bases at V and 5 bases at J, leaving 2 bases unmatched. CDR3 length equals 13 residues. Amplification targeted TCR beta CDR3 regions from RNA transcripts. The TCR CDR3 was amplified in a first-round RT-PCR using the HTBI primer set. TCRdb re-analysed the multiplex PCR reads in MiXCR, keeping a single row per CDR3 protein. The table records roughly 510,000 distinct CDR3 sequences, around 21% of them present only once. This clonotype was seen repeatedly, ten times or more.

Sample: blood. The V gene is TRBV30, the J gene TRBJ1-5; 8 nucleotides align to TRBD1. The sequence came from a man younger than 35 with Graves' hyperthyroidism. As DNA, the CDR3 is TGTGCCTGGAGTACAGGGGGGCATCAGCCCCAGCATTTT. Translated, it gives CAWSTGGHQPQHF.